A selection of T cell receptor beta chains follows, all from one sample in a study of T cells after yellow fever vaccination. TCRdb called the 5' RACE reads again in MiXCR, with one record for every CDR3 protein. The top ten hold less than 0.85% of the sample, which has over 130,000 distinct CDR3 sequences, roughly 8% seen once. The sample in question was CD4+ T cells sorted from PBMCs, obtained 5 days after the yellow fever booster vaccination. The receptors derive from a man aged 30 to 39 who received the YFV17D yellow fever vaccine. The CDR3 runs from the conserved cysteine through the conserved F or W. The D gene is left open where the match is weak. Clone size appears in some rows only: once, few, many, or a class for an expanded clone.

j_call | v_call | d_call | clone_size | cdr3_aa | cdr3_nt
TRBJ2-1 | TRBV5-8 | NA | NA | CASSQGLASPYNEQFF | TGTGCCAGCAGCCAGGGGCTAGCGAGTCCATACAATGAGCAGTTCTTC
TRBJ2-3 | TRBV28 | NA | many | CASPPPQGWSTDTQYF | TGTGCCAGTCCTCCCCCACAAGGGTGGAGCACAGATACGCAGTATTTT
TRBJ2-7 | TRBV28 | NA | many | CASSLPVAGIGYEQYF | TGTGCCAGCAGTTTACCGGTGGCGGGAATCGGCTACGAGCAGTACTTC
TRBJ2-7 | TRBV5-1 | TRBD2 | many | CASSLELAGTYEQYF | TGCGCCAGCAGCTTGGAATTAGCGGGGACCTACGAGCAGTACTTC
TRBJ2-7 | TRBV5-1 | NA | many | CASSIGYEQYF | TGCGCCAGCAGCATAGGTTACGAGCAGTACTTC
TRBJ2-1 | TRBV9 | NA | many | CASSEDSLARYNEQFF | TGTGCCAGCAGCGAAGATAGCCTAGCGAGATACAATGAGCAGTTCTTC
TRBJ1-2 | TRBV7-2 | NA | many | CASSLPYRGHYGYTF | TGTGCCAGCAGCCTACCCTATCGGGGGCACTATGGCTACACCTTC
TRBJ2-7 | TRBV4-2 | TRBD1 | few | CASSPGRTGGFSSYEQYF | TGTGCCAGCAGCCCGGGCCGGACAGGGGGCTTCAGCTCCTACGAGCAGTACTTC
TRBJ2-5 | TRBV7-2 | NA | NA | CASSLVGGGGTQYF | TGTGCCAGCAGCTTAGTTGGCGGAGGTGGTACCCAGTACTTC
TRBJ2-3 | TRBV2 | NA | NA | CASRQPGGDTHYF | TGTGCCAGCAGACAGCCTGGTGGAGATACGCACTATTTT
TRBJ1-5 | TRBV5-5 | NA | many | CASNLGGASNQPQHF | TGTGCCAGCAATTTGGGGGGGGCCAGCAATCAGCCCCAGCATTTT
TRBJ2-3 | TRBV4-3 | NA | few | CASSLDGFGDTQYF | TGCGCCAGCAGCCTCGATGGGTTCGGAGATACGCAGTATTTT
TRBJ1-3 | TRBV20-1 | NA | many | CSATTVLPGNTIYF | TGCAGTGCGACCACAGTGCTCCCTGGAAACACCATATATTTT
TRBJ2-3 | TRBV7-6 | TRBD2 | many | CASSYIGTSGTDTQYF | TGTGCCAGCAGCTACATAGGTACTAGCGGGACAGATACGCAGTATTTT
TRBJ1-4 | TRBV18 | NA | many | CASLVSAQSEKLFF | TGTGCCAGCTTAGTATCAGCGCAGAGTGAAAAACTGTTTTTT
TRBJ2-5 | TRBV7-2 | TRBD1 | many | CASKSGTVRQETQYF | TGTGCCAGCAAATCCGGGACAGTCAGGCAAGAGACCCAGTACTTC
TRBJ2-6 | TRBV5-1 | NA | NA | CASSFPGDVGANVLTF | TGCGCCAGCAGCTTCCCGGGGGATGTTGGGGCCAACGTCCTGACTTTC
TRBJ2-7 | TRBV29-1 | TRBD2 | few | CSVELAGVYEQYF | TGCAGCGTTGAACTAGCGGGGGTCTACGAGCAGTACTTC
TRBJ2-1 | TRBV9 | NA | many | CASSAVTSLANNEQFF | TGTGCCAGCAGCGCCGTAACTAGCCTAGCCAACAATGAGCAGTTCTTC
TRBJ2-7 | TRBV28 | TRBD2 | many | CASRTTSGSYEQYF | TGTGCCAGCAGGACGACTAGCGGGAGTTACGAGCAGTACTTC
TRBJ2-1 | TRBV20-1 | TRBD2 | NA | CSASPSGGRTHNEQFF | TGCAGTGCTAGCCCTTCTGGCGGGAGAACACACAATGAGCAGTTCTTC
TRBJ1-1 | TRBV29-1 | NA | many | CSVETGTEAFF | TGCAGCGTTGAAACGGGTACTGAAGCTTTCTTT
TRBJ2-1 | TRBV5-1 | TRBD2 | NA | CASSSHSGAEYEQFF | TGCGCCAGCAGCTCTCATAGCGGGGCCGAGTATGAGCAGTTCTTC
TRBJ2-1 | TRBV24-1 | NA | many | CATRAGDYNEQFF | TGTGCCACCCGGGCAGGGGACTACAATGAGCAGTTCTTC
TRBJ2-1 | TRBV7-9 | NA | many | CASSSHPGSSYNEQFF | TGTGCCAGCAGCTCCCATCCGGGTAGCTCCTACAATGAGCAGTTCTTC
TRBJ2-5 | TRBV7-8 | NA | NA | CASSPNAGAGETQYF | TGTGCCAGCAGCCCAAACGCGGGGGCTGGGGAGACCCAGTACTTC
TRBJ2-1 | TRBV7-2 | TRBD1 | many | CASSFHGTGSYNEQFF | TGTGCCAGCAGCTTTCACGGGACAGGGTCCTACAATGAGCAGTTCTTC
TRBJ2-7 | TRBV10-3 | NA | many | CAISGRDGSSYEQYF | TGTGCCATCAGTGGCCGGGACGGCAGCTCCTACGAGCAGTACTTC
TRBJ2-1 | TRBV12-5 | NA | many | CASGWYNEQFF | TGTGCTAGTGGTTGGTACAATGAGCAGTTCTTC
TRBJ2-5 | TRBV7-2 | NA | NA | CASSRRQGSETQYF | TGTGCCAGCAGCCGACGGCAGGGCTCTGAGACCCAGTACTTC
TRBJ2-7 | TRBV12-3/TRBV12-4 | NA | many | CASSFTGSYEQYF | TGTGCCAGCAGTTTTACAGGTTCCTACGAGCAGTACTTC
TRBJ2-2 | TRBV6-5 | TRBD2 | NA | CASSYGLAGVATGELFF | TGTGCCAGCAGTTACGGACTAGCGGGAGTTGCGACCGGGGAGCTGTTTTTT
TRBJ2-1 | TRBV11-1 | NA | many | CASSPRGRGRGSGILSEQFF | TGTGCCAGCAGCCCACGCGGCAGGGGGCGAGGTAGCGGGATCCTCAGTGAGCAGTTCTTC
TRBJ1-5 | TRBV6-5 | TRBD1 | NA | CASSPGQGYGGNQPQHF | TGTGCCAGCAGTCCGGGACAGGGCTATGGTGGCAATCAGCCCCAGCATTTT
TRBJ1-1 | TRBV3-1 | NA | many | CASSLLRDTEAFF | TGTGCCAGCAGCCTACTAAGGGACACTGAAGCTTTCTTT
TRBJ2-5 | TRBV3-1 | NA | many | CASSKGLQGGETQYF | TGTGCCAGCAGCAAGGGACTCCAGGGCGGGGAGACCCAGTACTTC
TRBJ1-1 | TRBV30 | NA | many | CAWSGSTEAFF | TGTGCCTGGAGTGGGTCAACTGAAGCTTTCTTT
TRBJ2-7 | TRBV4-2 | TRBD2 | many | CASSQEVRAGAYEQYF | TGTGCCAGCAGCCAAGAAGTTCGAGCGGGAGCCTACGAGCAGTACTTC
TRBJ1-1 | TRBV18 | NA | many | CASSRGKTDTEAFF | TGTGCCAGCTCACGGGGAAAAACGGACACTGAAGCTTTCTTT
TRBJ2-4 | TRBV12-3/TRBV12-4 | NA | many | CASSLTPGVEIQYF | TGTGCCAGCAGTTTAACTCCAGGGGTGGAAATTCAGTACTTC
TRBJ2-7 | TRBV11-2 | NA | few | CASSLSPSPTSVKIYEQYF | TGTGCCAGCAGCTTATCCCCGAGTCCCACCTCCGTTAAGATCTACGAGCAGTACTTC
TRBJ2-7 | TRBV29-1 | NA | many | CSVVGEYEQYF | TGCAGCGTCGTGGGCGAGTACGAGCAGTACTTC
TRBJ1-1 | TRBV12-3/TRBV12-4 | NA | many | CASTTYSEAFF | TGTGCCAGCACCACATATTCTGAAGCTTTCTTT
TRBJ1-6 | TRBV5-1 | NA | many | CASSLQAYNSPLHF | TGCGCCAGCAGCTTGCAGGCCTATAATTCACCCCTCCACTTT
TRBJ2-7 | TRBV20-1 | NA | many | CSARSLETGSYEQYF | TGCAGTGCTCGTTCCCTAGAAACGGGATCTTACGAGCAGTACTTC
TRBJ2-5 | TRBV5-6 | NA | many | CASRRGETQYF | TGTGCCAGCAGAAGGGGAGAGACCCAGTACTTC
TRBJ2-4 | TRBV7-6 | TRBD1 | many | CASSLGPGQGINIQYF | TGTGCCAGCAGCTTAGGACCGGGACAGGGTATAAACATTCAGTACTTC